This T cell receptor (beta chain) came from a study of cytomegalovirus exposure and HLA in healthy donors. Overall study: A data release that came early held some 79 million unique TCRs from HLA-typed donors. Regarding the study as a whole: The authors later found HLA-associated TCR beta chains more clonally expanded than equally common others.

This clone appeared a few times. Its antigen is not known. PCR primers comprised 60 Vbeta and 13 Jbeta primers. Per the authors' pipeline: In a later analysis, the count reached 74 million or so unique TCR beta chains, with 8.5 million to 14 million shared. TCRdb's copy holds only in-frame clones and misses some; the assay was immunoSEQ multiplex PCR. The V and J calls and the clone size are those of that table, but D and trimming were determined from the DNA. The sample carries some 60,000 clones, approximately 85% recorded once. Every donor was a healthy person donating bone marrow. The sequencing input was PBMCs. This receptor was taken from a female donor in good health and CMV-seronegative.

The CDR3 sequence is CASGGGELFF. The CDR3 DNA reads as TGTGCCTCGGGGGGCGGGGAGCTGTTTTTT. The V and J genes are TRBV30 and TRBJ2-2; 7 positions agree with TRBD2. V lost 7 bases, J lost 7 bases, and 0 bases stayed unmatched. Germline V gene sequence: CDR1 GTSNPN, CDR2 SVGIG (reference sequence). The CDR3 has 10 residues.